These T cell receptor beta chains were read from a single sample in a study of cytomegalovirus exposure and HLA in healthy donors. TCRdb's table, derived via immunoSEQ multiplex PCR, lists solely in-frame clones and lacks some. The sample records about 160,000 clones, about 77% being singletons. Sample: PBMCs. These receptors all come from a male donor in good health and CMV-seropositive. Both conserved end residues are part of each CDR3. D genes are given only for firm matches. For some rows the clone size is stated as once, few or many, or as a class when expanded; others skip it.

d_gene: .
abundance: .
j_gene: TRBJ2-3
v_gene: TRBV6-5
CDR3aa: CASTPDSSGGATQYF
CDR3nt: TGTGCCAGCACCCCCGACTCTTCTGGAGGAGCTACGCAGTATTTT

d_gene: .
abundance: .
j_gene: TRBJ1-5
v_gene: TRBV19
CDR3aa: CASSFQGGNQPQHF
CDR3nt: TGTGCCAGTAGTTTTCAGGGAGGGAATCAGCCCCAGCATTTT

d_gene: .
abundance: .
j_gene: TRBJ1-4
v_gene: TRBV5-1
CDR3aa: CASSLGRGNEKLFF
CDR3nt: TGCGCCAGCAGCTTGGGCAGGGGTAATGAAAAACTGTTTTTT

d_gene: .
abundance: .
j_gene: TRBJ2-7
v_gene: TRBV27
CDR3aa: CASSSGLHEQYF
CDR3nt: TGTGCCAGCAGTTCAGGTCTACACGAGCAGTACTTC

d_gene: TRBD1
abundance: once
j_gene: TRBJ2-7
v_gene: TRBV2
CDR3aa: CASRDRVTSYEQYF
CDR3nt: TGTGCCAGCAGGGACAGGGTTACAAGCTACGAGCAGTACTTC

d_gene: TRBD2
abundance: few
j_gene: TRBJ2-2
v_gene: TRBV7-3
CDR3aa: CASSLEGTTNTGELFF
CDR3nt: TGTGCCAGCAGCTTAGAGGGGACTACGAACACCGGGGAGCTGTTTTTT

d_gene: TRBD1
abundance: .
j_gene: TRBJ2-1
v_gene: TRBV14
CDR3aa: CASSQGSRGRDEQFF
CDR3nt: TGTGCCAGCAGCCAGGGGTCGAGGGGGCGTGATGAGCAGTTCTTC

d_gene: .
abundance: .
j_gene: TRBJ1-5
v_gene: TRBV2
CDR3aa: CASSLQAPRQPQHF
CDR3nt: TGTGCCAGCAGTCTACAGGCCCCGAGGCAGCCCCAGCATTTT

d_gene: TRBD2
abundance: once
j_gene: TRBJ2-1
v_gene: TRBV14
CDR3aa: CASSQYSGGGEQFF
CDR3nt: TGTGCCAGCAGCCAGTATAGCGGGGGTGGGGAGCAGTTCTTC

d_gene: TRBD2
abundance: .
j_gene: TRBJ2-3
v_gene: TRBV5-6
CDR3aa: CASSLRTSGVPPTQYF
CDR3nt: TGTGCCAGCAGCCTACGGACTAGCGGGGTTCCTCCTACGCAGTATTTT

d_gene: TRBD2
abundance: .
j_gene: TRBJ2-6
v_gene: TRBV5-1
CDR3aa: CASSLALAGGPGANVLTF
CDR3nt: TGCGCCAGCAGCTTGGCACTAGCGGGGGGGCCCGGGGCCAACGTCCTGACTTTC

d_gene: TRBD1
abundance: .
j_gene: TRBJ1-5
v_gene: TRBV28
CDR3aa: CASSLVGQGNQPQHF
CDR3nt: TGTGCCAGCAGTTTAGTGGGACAGGGCAATCAGCCCCAGCATTTT

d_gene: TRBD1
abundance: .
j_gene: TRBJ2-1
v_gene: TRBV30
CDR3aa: CAWSRDRAIDEQFF
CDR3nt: TGTGCCTGGAGCAGGGACAGGGCAATCGATGAGCAGTTCTTC

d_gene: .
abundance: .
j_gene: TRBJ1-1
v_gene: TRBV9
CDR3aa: CASSVESNTEAFF
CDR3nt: TGTGCCAGCAGCGTAGAAAGCAACACTGAAGCTTTCTTT

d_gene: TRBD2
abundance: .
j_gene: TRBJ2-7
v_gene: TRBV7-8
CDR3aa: CASSRGTTSPGFLYEQYF
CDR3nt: TGTGCCAGCAGCCGCGGGACTACTAGTCCAGGTTTCCTTTACGAGCAGTACTTC

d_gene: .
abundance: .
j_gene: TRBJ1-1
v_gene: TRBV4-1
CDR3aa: CASSQLAGALIEAFF
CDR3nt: TGCGCCAGCAGCCAACTTGCTGGGGCCCTAATTGAAGCTTTCTTT

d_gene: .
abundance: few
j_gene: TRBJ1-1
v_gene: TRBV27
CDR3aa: CASSLTGDTEAFF
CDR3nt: TGTGCCAGCAGTTTGACTGGTGACACTGAAGCTTTCTTT

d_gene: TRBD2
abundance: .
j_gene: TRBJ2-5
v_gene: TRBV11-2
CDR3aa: CASSRGLAGGYQETQYF
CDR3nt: TGTGCCAGCAGCCGCGGACTAGCGGGGGGGTACCAAGAGACCCAGTACTTC

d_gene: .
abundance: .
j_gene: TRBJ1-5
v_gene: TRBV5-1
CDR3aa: CASSLGLSNQPQHF
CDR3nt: TGCGCCAGCAGCTTGGGTCTTAGCAATCAGCCCCAGCATTTT

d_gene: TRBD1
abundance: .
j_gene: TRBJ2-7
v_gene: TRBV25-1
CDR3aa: CASSGQRDRKTYEQYF
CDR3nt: TGTGCCAGCAGTGGACAACGGGACAGGAAGACCTACGAGCAGTACTTC

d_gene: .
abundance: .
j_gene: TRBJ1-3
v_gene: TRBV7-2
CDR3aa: CASSPDAGGPIQYGNTIYF
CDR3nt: TGTGCCAGCAGCCCTGATGCCGGGGGGCCAATTCAATATGGAAACACCATATATTTT

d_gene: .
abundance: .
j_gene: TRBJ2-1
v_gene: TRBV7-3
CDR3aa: CASSLGGGRYNEQFF
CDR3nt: TGTGCCAGCAGCTTGGGCGGGGGCCGCTACAATGAGCAGTTCTTC

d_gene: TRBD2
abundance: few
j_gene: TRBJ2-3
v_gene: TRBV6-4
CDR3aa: CASSDSTSGGDTQYF
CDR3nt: TGTGCCAGCAGTGACTCGACTAGCGGGGGGGATACGCAGTATTTT

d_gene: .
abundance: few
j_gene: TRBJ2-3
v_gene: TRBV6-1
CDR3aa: CASSGGQATDTQYF
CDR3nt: TGTGCCAGCAGTGGCGGGCAGGCCACAGATACGCAGTATTTT

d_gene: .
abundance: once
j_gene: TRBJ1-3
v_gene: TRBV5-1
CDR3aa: CASSLAGSGNTIYF
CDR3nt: TGCGCCAGCAGCTTGGCAGGGTCTGGAAACACCATATATTTT